Here is one T cell receptor (beta chain) with its context. Only in-frame clones appear in the TCRdb table, and some are missing; sequencing was by immunoSEQ multiplex PCR. This table has about 390,000 clones, more than 75% appearing once. This record comes from a study of blood T cell repertoires in COVID-19. The ends were cut back, 0 bases at V and 4 bases at J, with 12 bases in the middle. Germline V gives CDR1 MNHEY, CDR2 SVGAGI. The CDR3 spans 15 residues. Specimen: PBMCs or T cells enriched from blood (not recorded which). The rearrangement links TRBV6-5 to TRBJ1-1, with D perhaps matching TRBD1 (5 bases). The TCR comes from a woman aged 50 to 65 who had recovered from COVID-19. This CDR3 reads CASSYSSQGSTEAFF. The CDR3 DNA reads TGTGCCAGCAGTTACTCGAGCCAGGGTAGCACTGAAGCTTTCTTT.